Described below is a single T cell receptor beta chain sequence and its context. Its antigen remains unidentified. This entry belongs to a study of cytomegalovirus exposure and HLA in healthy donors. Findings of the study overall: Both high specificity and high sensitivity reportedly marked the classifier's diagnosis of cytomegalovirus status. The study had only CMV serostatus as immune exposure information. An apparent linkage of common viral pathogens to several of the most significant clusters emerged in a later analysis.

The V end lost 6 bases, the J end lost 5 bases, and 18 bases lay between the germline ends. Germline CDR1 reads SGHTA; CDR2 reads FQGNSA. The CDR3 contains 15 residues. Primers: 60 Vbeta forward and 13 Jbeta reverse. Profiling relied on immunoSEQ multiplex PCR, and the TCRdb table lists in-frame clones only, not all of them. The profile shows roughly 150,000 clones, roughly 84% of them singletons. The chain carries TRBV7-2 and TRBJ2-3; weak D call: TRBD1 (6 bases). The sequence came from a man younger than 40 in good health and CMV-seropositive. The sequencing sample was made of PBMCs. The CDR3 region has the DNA TGTGCCAGCAGGAAGGGACCAGAAGGGGGAGATACGCAGTATTTT. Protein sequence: CASRKGPEGGDTQYF.